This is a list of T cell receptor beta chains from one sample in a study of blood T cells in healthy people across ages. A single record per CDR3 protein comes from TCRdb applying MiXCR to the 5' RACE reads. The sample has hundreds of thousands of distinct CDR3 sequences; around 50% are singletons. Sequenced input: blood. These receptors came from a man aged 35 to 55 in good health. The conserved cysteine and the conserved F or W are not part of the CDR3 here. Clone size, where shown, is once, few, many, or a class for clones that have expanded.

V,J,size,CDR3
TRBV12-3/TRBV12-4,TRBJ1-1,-,ASSFEFNEGNTEAF
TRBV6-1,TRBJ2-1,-,ASNPTSGANNEQF
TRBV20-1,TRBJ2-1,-,SAPWTSLHNEQF
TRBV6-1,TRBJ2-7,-,ASSTQGLAGLRGVYEQY
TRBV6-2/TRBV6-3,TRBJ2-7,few,ASSYYAIDEQY
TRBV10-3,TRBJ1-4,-,ASGGATNEKLF
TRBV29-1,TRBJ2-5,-,SVEGLGQGLQTQMETQY
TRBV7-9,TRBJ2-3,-,ASSPWSSTDTQY
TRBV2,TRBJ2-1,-,ASSVRRLARDNEQF
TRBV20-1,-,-,SAPLLAGGPYDYNEQY
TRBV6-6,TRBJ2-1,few,ASTGTGGGEQF
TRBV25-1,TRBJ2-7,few,ASSVLYEQY
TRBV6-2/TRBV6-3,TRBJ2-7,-,ASAHSGTGGVPGSYEQY
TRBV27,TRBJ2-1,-,ATNSGVSSYNEQF
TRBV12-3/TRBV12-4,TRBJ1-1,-,ASRQAGATPDTEAF
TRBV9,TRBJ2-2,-,ASSVGGGELF
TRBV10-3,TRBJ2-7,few,AINTADYEQY
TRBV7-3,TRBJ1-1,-,ASSPGQGGLAF
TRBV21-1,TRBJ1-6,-,ASKGGGWSSYNSPLH
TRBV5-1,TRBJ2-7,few,ASSRALADSYEQY
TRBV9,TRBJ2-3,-,ASSVEGLDTQY
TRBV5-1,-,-,ASSLAPGRSYEQY
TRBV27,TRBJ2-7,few,ASTSLLAGNYEQY
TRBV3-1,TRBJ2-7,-,ASSRSQGGYEQY
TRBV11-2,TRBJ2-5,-,ASSLIAGQY
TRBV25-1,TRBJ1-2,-,ASSARGAAYGYT
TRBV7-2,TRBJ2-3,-,ASSAGQGRADTQY
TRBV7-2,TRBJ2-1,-,ASSPRVRPGEQF
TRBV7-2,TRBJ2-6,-,ASTTGSSGANVLT
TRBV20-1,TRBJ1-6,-,TGSPLH
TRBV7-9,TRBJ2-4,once,ASSRLKPGAPRSKNIQY
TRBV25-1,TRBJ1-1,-,ASRGVWGENTEAF
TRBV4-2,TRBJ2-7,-,ASSQDGAGLADNEQY
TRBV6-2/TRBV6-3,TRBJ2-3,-,ASSNSHPDTQY
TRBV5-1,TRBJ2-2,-,ASSPRTDHTNTGELF
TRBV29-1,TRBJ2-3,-,SVGLLTGYNDQY
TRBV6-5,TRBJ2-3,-,ASSELAGGDTQY
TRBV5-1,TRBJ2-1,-,ASSGGQQGLNNEQF
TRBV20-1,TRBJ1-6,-,SASYRALYNSPLH
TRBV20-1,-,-,SFDRIQGSEQY
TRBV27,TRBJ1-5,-,ASNRQGVGQPQH
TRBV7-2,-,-,ASSLGPGPSSYNEQY
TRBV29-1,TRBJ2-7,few,SARTGGTYEQY
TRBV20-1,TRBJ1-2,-,SARDQGYGYT
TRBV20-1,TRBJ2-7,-,SARLPGLADGEQY
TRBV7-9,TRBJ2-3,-,ASSLSRTGLSTDTQY